The rows below give T cell receptor beta chains drawn from one sample of a study of shared clonotypes between healthy human individuals. Generated by immunoSEQ multiplex PCR, the TCRdb table keeps only in-frame clones and is missing some. The sample holds 950,000 to 1,100,000 clones; about 80% are singletons and the top ten take less than 1.5%. Sequenced sample: memory CD4+ T cells sorted from blood. The receptors stem from a man in his late teens or twenties in good health. Both conserved end residues are part of each CDR3. The order of the fields is CDR3 length, J gene, V gene, CDR3 protein.

length: 12
J: TRBJ2-3
V: TRBV10-3
CDR3: CAIRASTDTQYF

length: 15
J: TRBJ2-2
V: TRBV19
CDR3: CASSPTGRNTGELFF

length: 16
J: TRBJ2-3
V: TRBV7-9
CDR3: CASSFLGGDSTDTQYF

length: 16
J: TRBJ1-4
V: TRBV5-6
CDR3: CASISTTGLPREKLFF

length: 12
J: TRBJ1-2
V: TRBV2
CDR3: CASSYTGSGYTF

length: 15
J: TRBJ1-1
V: TRBV13
CDR3: CASSYEGRMNTEAFF

length: 18
J: TRBJ2-3
V: TRBV19
CDR3: CASSIGKTSGGAADTQYF

length: 16
J: TRBJ1-4
V: TRBV9
CDR3: CASSVQGGGIGEKLFF

length: 16
J: TRBJ2-3
V: TRBV7-8
CDR3: CASSSRQGLSTDTQYF

length: 12
J: TRBJ1-2
V: TRBV5-5
CDR3: CASSLDLEGYTF

length: 11
J: TRBJ2-7
V: TRBV2
CDR3: CASSDTYEQYF

length: 17
J: TRBJ1-6
V: TRBV4-1
CDR3: CASSQDLASWANSPLHF

length: 13
J: TRBJ2-5
V: TRBV7-7
CDR3: CASSPEMSETQYF

length: 12
J: TRBJ2-7
V: TRBV29-1
CDR3: CSVAGDRYEQYF

length: 15
J: TRBJ1-5
V: TRBV15
CDR3: CATSREGRGDQPQHF

length: 14
J: TRBJ1-2
V: TRBV5-4
CDR3: CASSLVAANYGYTF

length: 14
J: TRBJ1-1
V: TRBV27
CDR3: CASSVTGGRTEAFF

length: 16
J: TRBJ2-3
V: TRBV19
CDR3: CASSPTGTRSTDTQYF

length: 15
J: TRBJ2-2
V: TRBV2
CDR3: CASRPDIPGAGELFF

length: 11
J: TRBJ2-3
V: TRBV29-1
CDR3: CSGTGSDTQYF

length: 11
J: TRBJ2-1
V: TRBV7-2
CDR3: CASGRGNEQFF

length: 14
J: TRBJ2-5
V: TRBV28
CDR3: CASSTRGGVETQYF

length: 12
J: TRBJ1-5
V: TRBV29-1
CDR3: CSVRSPNQPQHF

length: 15
J: TRBJ2-4
V: TRBV28
CDR3: CASSTQGTEENIQYF

length: 13
J: TRBJ2-1
V: TRBV29-1
CDR3: CSALGGHYNEQFF

length: 14
J: TRBJ2-5
V: TRBV10-3
CDR3: CAISDSGVKETQYF

length: 14
J: TRBJ2-7
V: TRBV7-2
CDR3: CASSLRPSVDEQYF

length: 12
J: TRBJ1-1
V: TRBV2
CDR3: CASSEWGIRAFF

length: 13
J: TRBJ2-5
V: TRBV10-1
CDR3: CASSGGPQETQYF

length: 13
J: TRBJ2-7
V: TRBV19
CDR3: CASSVTNHYEQYF

length: 14
J: TRBJ1-1
V: TRBV7-9
CDR3: CASSGQGAITEAFF

length: 14
J: TRBJ2-1
V: TRBV4-3
CDR3: CASSSRTRSNEQFF

length: 11
J: TRBJ2-3
V: TRBV28
CDR3: CASSFGYTQYF

length: 17
J: TRBJ2-2
V: TRBV5-4
CDR3: CASSQGGLAGNTGELFF

length: 13
J: TRBJ2-1
V: TRBV5-1
CDR3: CASGGGVNNEQFF

length: 16
J: TRBJ2-1
V: TRBV11-2
CDR3: CASSRSGLAGVDEQFF

length: 12
J: TRBJ2-4
V: TRBV18
CDR3: CASSSRIGIQYF

length: 15
J: TRBJ1-1
V: TRBV7-2
CDR3: CASSSSGTMNTEAFF

length: 15
J: TRBJ1-1
V: TRBV28
CDR3: CASSSPAGGYTEAFF

length: 14
J: TRBJ1-4
V: TRBV6-5
CDR3: CASSGTFTNEKLFF

length: 14
J: TRBJ2-7
V: TRBV2
CDR3: CASRGQGPTYEQYF

length: 14
J: TRBJ1-2
V: TRBV14
CDR3: CASSQDLFAAGYTF

length: 16
J: TRBJ2-3
V: TRBV10-2
CDR3: CASSDSLLAGTDTQYF

length: 16
J: TRBJ1-1
V: TRBV7-8
CDR3: CASSLEARTMNTEAFF

length: 14
J: TRBJ1-5
V: TRBV6-5
CDR3: CASGAGGAGQPQHF

length: 14
J: TRBJ2-3
V: TRBV5-1
CDR3: CASGAGVRTDTQYF

length: 15
J: TRBJ1-3
V: TRBV6-5
CDR3: CASSLGWGSGNTIYF

length: 15
J: TRBJ2-6
V: TRBV18
CDR3: CASSPPPAGANVLTF

length: 16
J: TRBJ1-3
V: TRBV5-1
CDR3: CASSLASQGSGNTIYF

length: 14
J: TRBJ2-3
V: TRBV11-3
CDR3: CASSVRTGTDTQYF

length: 14
J: TRBJ2-2
V: TRBV5-1
CDR3: CASTLGSGAGELFF